This T cell receptor beta chain was profiled in a study of cytomegalovirus exposure and HLA in healthy donors. Whole-study context: Counted in an early data release were tens of millions of unique TCRs from HLA-typed donors.

Findings and caveats of the study: Cytomegalovirus-associated status was assigned to approximately 160 TCR beta chains.

A remark on this clone: Antigen specificity is unknown.

A multiplex PCR was run with 60 Vbeta primers and 13 Jbeta primers. Some clones are missing from TCRdb's copy, which holds only in-frame ones; the method was immunoSEQ multiplex PCR. The sample holds more than 80,000 clones, roughly 63% seen once. CDR1 SGHRS and CDR2 YFSETQ come from the germline V gene. Trimming shortened V by 0 bases and J by 5 bases, and 8 bases separated the two germline ends. The CDR3 loop spans 13 amino acids. This TCR was sampled from a middle-aged man in good health and CMV-seronegative. This chain uses TRBV5-1 with TRBJ2-5; D gene unclear. The sequenced sample consisted of PBMCs. This chain's CDR3 is CASSLGVEETQYF. The CDR3 nucleotides are TGCGCCAGCAGCTTGGGAGTGGAGGAGACCCAGTACTTC.